The 32 T cell receptor beta chains in this list originate from one sample, sequenced in a study of T cells in Graves' hyperthyroidism and ophthalmopathy. RNA transcripts gave rise to amplified TCR beta CDR3 regions. The HTBI primer set served for first-round RT-PCR of the TCR CDR3. TCRdb reanalysed the multiplex PCR reads using MiXCR and keeps one entry per CDR3 protein. The sample comprises nearly 750,000 distinct CDR3 sequences, about 35% of which are singletons, and less than 35% rests with the top ten. The sequencing sample was made of blood. Source of these receptors: a woman aged 40-49 years with Graves' hyperthyroidism.

This clonotype was recorded a few times. The J gene is TRBJ2-7, the V gene TRBV4-1; 7 bases agree with TRBD2. V shed 2 bases and J 7 bases; nucleotides not matched to a gene: 11. Germline V lookup: CDR1 MGHRA, CDR2 YSYEKL. The CDR3 runs to 15 residues. DNA of the CDR3: TGCGCCAGCAGCCAACCCCAGCGGGGCCTGGAGGAGCAGTACTTC. This translates into CASSQPQRGLEEQYF.

To note about this clonotype: Just one base apart from a much larger clone, this may be a read error. This chain links TRBV9 with TRBJ1-4; D is ambiguous. Germline V gene sequence: CDR1 SGDLS, CDR2 YYNGEE. The CDR3 runs 15 residues. DNA of the CDR3: TGTGCCAGCACTTTAACACCTTCAACTAATGAAGAACTGTTTTTT. Translating it yields CASTLTPSTNEELFF.

V and J are TRBV7-2 and TRBJ1-1; TRBD1 might be the D (6 bases). Trimming removed 5 bases from V and 7 bases from J, with 20 bases in between. This CDR3 spans 15 amino acids. CDR1 and CDR2 from the germline V gene are SGHTA and FQGNSA. The CDR3 DNA is TGTGCCAGCAGCCCGTACAGGGCCACAACTAATGAAGCTTTCTTT. Translating gives CASSPYRATTNEAFF.

The chain has TRBV4-3 and TRBJ2-7; unclear D gene. The length of the CDR3 is 13 residues. CDR1 and CDR2 from the germline V gene are LGHNA and YSLEER. V lost 4 bases, J lost 2 bases, and 9 bases lay in between. CDR3 residues: CASSPDPAYEQYF. The CDR3 DNA reads as TGCGCCAGCAGCCCAGACCCCGCCTACGAGCAGTACTTC.

This clonotype appeared once. A read error may account for a junction end that differs from germline. The chain employs TRBV10-2 and TRBJ1-1; D unresolved. From germline, CDR1 is WSHSY and CDR2 SAAADI. The CDR3 consists of 14 residues. CDR3 region: CASSQGDVNTEAFF. For the CDR3, the DNA is TGTGCCAGCAGCCAAGGCGACGTGAACACTGAAGCTTTCTTT.

This clonotype has only one observation. The genes are TRBV20-1 and TRBJ2-3; 7 nucleotides agree with TRBD1. This CDR3 has 16 amino acids. V lost 4 bases to trimming and J lost 0 bases; unmatched junction nucleotides: 10. Germline V gives CDR1 DFQATT, CDR2 SNEGSKA (reference sequence). The CDR3 bases are TGCAGTGCTAACCGGGACAGCGACGCTAGCACAGATACGCAGTATTTT. As protein: CSANRDSDASTDTQYF.

The rearrangement links TRBV25-1 to TRBJ1-1, with TRBD1 as a possible D gene (6 bases). Germline assignment: CDR1 MGHDK and CDR2 SYGVNS. V lost 3 bases and J 5 bases, leaving 13 bases between the germline ends. The CDR3 extends over 14 amino acids. The CDR3 bases are TGTGCCAGCAGTGAGGGGGGCGTCGGAACTGAAGCTTTCTTT. Protein sequence: CASSEGGVGTEAFF.

In this sample, this clonotype turned up a few times. This chain links TRBV10-1 with TRBJ2-2; D is ambiguous. Trimming removed 7 bases from V and 6 bases from J, with 9 bases in between. There are 12 residues in the CDR3. CDR1 WNHNN and CDR2 SYGVQD come from the germline V gene (reference sequence). CDR3 nucleotides: TGCGCCAGCAATCAGGATGCCGGGGAGCTGTTTTTT. Encoded protein: CASNQDAGELFF.

The V call is TRBV3-1, the J call TRBJ1-1, with D unresolved. Trimming removed 4 bases from V and 11 bases from J, with 8 bases in between. Germline CDR1 and CDR2: LGHDT and YNNKEL (reference sequence). The CDR3 consists of 10 residues. As DNA, the CDR3 is TGTGCCAGCAGCCTCCAGCGCGCTTTCTTT. Translation: CASSLQRAFF.

This clonotype was seen repeatedly, ten times or more. The rearrangement joins TRBV7-2 to TRBJ1-1; TRBD1 might be the D (5 bases). V was shortened by 6 bases and J by 1 base, with 12 bases between the two germline ends. CDR1 is SGHTA and CDR2 is FQGNSA in the germline V gene. There are 14 residues in the CDR3. This chain's CDR3 is CASRPPGPNTEAFF. In nucleotides, the CDR3 is TGTGCCAGCAGACCACCGGGGCCGAACACTGAAGCTTTCTTT.

V gene TRBV7-2 combines with J gene TRBJ2-7; D is ambiguous. V dropped 7 bases and J dropped 5 bases, with 12 bases sitting between them. Germline V gene data show CDR1 as SGHTA and CDR2 as FQGNSA. The CDR3 sequence is 12 residues long. The CDR3 sequence: CASKPDPNEQYF. For the CDR3, the DNA is TGTGCCAGCAAGCCGGACCCAAACGAGCAGTACTTC. The complete variable domain, with remaining parts taken from reference TRBV7-2 and TRBJ2-7, reads GAGVSQSPSNKVTEKGKDVELRCDPISGHTALYWYRQSLGQGLEFLIYFQGNSAPDKSGLPSDRFSAERTGGSVSTLTIQRTQQEDSAVYLCASKPDPNEQYFGPGTRLTVT.

With respect to this clonotype: A much larger clone differs by one base, so this may be a read error. This sequence joins TRBV20-1 and TRBJ2-5, with 8 bases identical to TRBD1. The CDR3 is 14 amino acids. Trimming at V came to 3 bases and at J to 9 bases, leaving 12 bases not matched to a gene. The germline V gene encodes CDR1 DFQATT and CDR2 SNEGSKA (reference sequence). CDR3 protein: CSARPRGLGEAQYF. The CDR3, as DNA: TGCAGTGCTAGGCCCAGGGGGCTAGGGGAGGCCCAGTACTTC.

This clonotype was observed many times. The chain combines TRBV19 with TRBJ1-1; no reliable D call. Germline V gives CDR1 LNHDA, CDR2 SQIVND (reference sequence). The CDR3 covers 13 residues. Trimming shortened V by 5 bases and J by 3 bases, and 10 bases separated the two germline ends. The CDR3 loop is CASSSQTDTEAFF. The CDR3 DNA sequence: TGTGCCAGTAGTTCCCAGACCGACACTGAAGCTTTCTTT.

This clonotype was picked up a small number of times. The V and J genes are TRBV7-2 and TRBJ1-4; the D gene is possibly TRBD1 (5 bases). Germline V gene sequence: CDR1 SGHTA, CDR2 FQGNSA. V dropped 4 bases and J dropped 5 bases, with 11 bases sitting between them. The CDR3 totals 14 residues. The chain's CDR3 is CASSSWRGNEKLFF. In DNA, the CDR3 is TGTGCCAGCAGCTCTTGGAGGGGAAATGAAAAACTGTTTTTT.

Of note for this clonotype: A much larger clone differs by one base, so this may be a read error. This rearrangement joins TRBV6-1 to TRBJ1-2; 10 nucleotides agree with TRBD1. Trimming at V came to 6 bases and at J to 12 bases, leaving 7 bases not matched to a gene. This CDR3 has 12 residues. Germline V CDR1 and CDR2: MNHNS, SASEGT. In nucleotides, the CDR3 is TGTGCCAGCAGGGGACAGGGGAAGGGAAACACCTTC. Its translation: CASRGQGKGNTF.

In regard to this clonotype: The junction does not match germline at one end; this may be a read error. The chain joins TRBV7-2 to TRBJ2-5, with D maybe TRBD2 (5 bases). This CDR3 has 14 residues. Germline lookup yields CDR1 SGHTA and CDR2 FQGNSA. In DNA, the CDR3 is TGTGCCAGCAGCACCGACGGAGGCGAGGAGACCCAGTGCTTC. As protein: CASSTDGGEETQCF. The variable domain in full, completed from reference TRBV7-2 and TRBJ2-5, reads GAGVSQSPSNKVTEKGKDVELRCDPISGHTALYWYRQSLGQGLEFLIYFQGNSAPDKSGLPSDRFSAERTGGSVSTLTIQRTQQEDSAVYLCASSTDGGEETQCFGPGTRLLVL.

This clonotype was detected a few times. This chain links TRBV12-3 or TRBV12-4 with TRBJ1-2, with D possibly matching TRBD1 (6 bases). This CDR3 spans 14 amino acids. V lost 5 bases, J lost 5 bases, and 15 bases lay in between. The CDR3 protein is CASSPGQPGYGYTF. The CDR3 DNA sequence: TGTGCCAGCAGTCCAGGACAGCCAGGGTATGGCTACACCTTC.

This clonotype was seen repeatedly, ten times or more. The chain employs TRBV11-2 and TRBJ2-5; possible D gene TRBD2, 6 bases. V dropped 2 bases and J dropped 5 bases, with 15 bases sitting between them. Germline V CDR1 and CDR2: SGHAT, FQNNGV. This CDR3 is built from 15 residues. The CDR3 DNA reads TGTGCCAGCAGCTTACTTTTCGGGGGAGTGGAGACCCAGTACTTC. Amino acids: CASSLLFGGVETQYF.

The V gene is TRBV7-9, the J gene TRBJ1-5; D perhaps matches TRBD1 (5 bases). V was cut by 2 bases and J by 6 bases, with 23 bases left in between. This CDR3 region has 18 residues. Germline V gives CDR1 SEHNR, CDR2 FQNEAQ (reference sequence). CDR3 bases: TGTGCCAGCAGCTTATTCGGAAAGGAGGGAGTTAGGGGTCAGCCCCAGCATTTT. This gives the protein CASSLFGKEGVRGQPQHF.

Regarding this clonotype: At one end the junction does not follow the germline gene, possibly because of a read error. This chain joins TRBV5-1 and TRBJ1-1, with D hard to call. The CDR3 is made up of 14 amino acids. CDR1 is SGHRS and CDR2 is YFSETQ in the germline V gene. The CDR3 coding sequence is TGCGCCAGTAGCTTGGTTTCGCGGCGCACTGAAGCTTTCTTT. Translated, it gives CASSLVSRRTEAFF.

This clonotype was observed at least ten times. V usage is TRBV7-2 and J usage is TRBJ1-1; D unclear. CDR1 is SGHTA, CDR2 FQGNSA, per germline. The CDR3 consists of 14 residues. Trimming pared 6 bases from V and 7 bases from J, leaving 18 bases between. Written as DNA, the CDR3 is TGTGCCAGCAGACAAAACGACGGTGGAAGTGAAGCTTTCTTT. It is translated as CASRQNDGGSEAFF.

Regarding this clonotype: This may stem from a read error, because a much larger clone lies one nucleotide away. The chain has TRBV7-2 and TRBJ2-7; TRBD1 or TRBD2 may be the D gene (5 bases each). V lost 2 bases and J 7 bases, leaving 21 bases between the germline ends. Germline V CDR1 and CDR2: SGHTA, FQGNSA. The CDR3 runs to 16 residues. In DNA, the CDR3 is TGTGCCAGCAGCTTACTTGTGGGACGTGAGCTCGGGGAGCAGTACTTC. It specifies CASSLLVGRELGEQYF.

In this sample, this clonotype turned up a few times. The chain uses TRBV2 and TRBJ2-7; tentative D call: TRBD1 (5 bases). Germline values: CDR1 SNHLY, CDR2 FYNNEI. This CDR3 spans 15 amino acids. Trimming took off 6 bases at V and 4 bases at J, with 19 bases between the two ends. In DNA, the CDR3 is TGTGCCAGCAGCTCTAATCACAGGATTGGATACGAGCAGTACTTC. It specifies CASSSNHRIGYEQYF.

With respect to this clonotype: One junction end does not reproduce the germline sequence, and a read error may be involved. The CDR3 DNA is TGTGCCAGCAGCTCACTTGGCGAGACTGGCTACGAGCAGTACTTT. It specifies CASSSLGETGYEQYF. The genes are TRBV7-2 and TRBJ2-7; D unclear. CDR1 is SGHTA, CDR2 FQGNSA, per germline. This CDR3 is built from 15 residues.

This clonotype was counted at least ten times. The chain uses TRBV7-2 and TRBJ2-7; D gene unclear. V lost 5 bases to trimming and J lost 3 bases, with 11 bases between them. CDR1 SGHTA and CDR2 FQGNSA come from the germline V gene. The CDR3 totals 13 residues. In DNA, the CDR3 is TGTGCCAGCAGCAATAACCGGGTCTACGAGCAGTACTTC. Encoded protein: CASSNNRVYEQYF.

This clonotype showed up just a few times. This rearrangement joins TRBV6-5 to TRBJ1-3; possible D gene TRBD1, 5 bases. There are 14 residues in the CDR3. Germline CDR1 MNHEY, CDR2 SVGAGI. The V gene lost 2 bases and the J gene lost 2 bases, with 7 bases spanning the gap. DNA for the CDR3: TGTGCCAGCAGTTACGGGGCCGCTGGAAACACCATATATTTT. This sequence encodes CASSYGAAGNTIYF.

With respect to this clonotype: One end of the junction fails to match germline, which may point to a read error. V and J are TRBV12-3 or TRBV12-4 and TRBJ2-7; TRBD1 matches at 7 bases. This CDR3 spans 16 amino acids. Here the CDR3 DNA reads TGTGTCAGCAGTTACTCCCCCCAGGGGGTCTCCTACGAGCAGTACTTC. It specifies CVSSYSPQGVSYEQYF.

This clonotype has ten or more counts. This sequence joins TRBV6-5 and TRBJ2-5; the match to TRBD2 covers 10 bases. The CDR3 has 15 residues. CDR1 MNHEY and CDR2 SVGAGI come from the germline V gene. V gave up 2 bases and J gave up 6 bases; unmatched junction bases: 6. CDR3 loop: CASSYELAGVQTQYF. The CDR3 DNA reads as TGTGCCAGCAGTTACGAGCTAGCGGGAGTGCAGACCCAGTACTTC.

This clonotype appeared many times. This chain uses TRBV7-2 with TRBJ2-7, with a possible D match to TRBD1 (6 bases). V shed 4 bases and J shed 7 bases, with 14 bases lying between them. From germline, CDR1 is SGHTA and CDR2 FQGNSA. The CDR3 spans 13 residues. This CDR3 is CASSSRQEEEQYF. The CDR3 DNA reads as TGTGCCAGCAGCTCACGACAGGAGGAGGAGCAGTACTTC. Complete variable domain (other parts from reference TRBV7-2 and TRBJ2-7): GAGVSQSPSNKVTEKGKDVELRCDPISGHTALYWYRQSLGQGLEFLIYFQGNSAPDKSGLPSDRFSAERTGGSVSTLTIQRTQQEDSAVYLCASSSRQEEEQYFGPGTRLTVT.

This chain links TRBV5-6 with TRBJ1-5; possibly TRBD1 for D (6 bases). V was pared by 2 bases and J by 2 bases, with 14 bases between. The CDR3 covers 16 residues. Looked up from germline, CDR1 is SGHDT and CDR2 is YYEEEE. In nucleotides, the CDR3 is TGTGCCAGCAGCTTCGTCGCGGGGGCAGGCAATCAGCCCCAGCATTTT. This translates into CASSFVAGAGNQPQHF. The variable domain in full, completed from reference TRBV5-6 and TRBJ1-5, reads DAGVTQSPTHLIKTRGQQVTLRCSPKSGHDTVSWYQQALGQGPQFIFQYYEEEERQRGNFPDRFSGHQFPNYSSELNVNALLLGDSALYLCASSFVAGAGNQPQHFGDGTRLSIL.

This clonotype was seen ten or more times. The rearrangement joins TRBV29-1 to TRBJ1-5; 8 bases map to TRBD1. Per the germline V gene, CDR1 is SQVTM and CDR2 is ANQGSEA. This CDR3 region has 13 residues. The junction had 3 bases not matched to a gene; V was cut back by 3 bases and J by 5 bases. Written as DNA, the CDR3 is TGCAGCGTTGAGCAGGGGGCAGATCAGCCCCAGCATTTT. Its translation is CSVEQGADQPQHF.

This clonotype was detected many times. CDR3 amino acids: CASSPTPSGANVLTF. DNA of the CDR3: TGTGCCAGCAGCCCTACTCCCTCTGGGGCCAACGTCCTGACTTTC. The chain recombines TRBV11-3 with TRBJ2-6; D is unresolved. The CDR3 is 15 residues long. With 5 bases removed from V and 0 bases from J, the gap between germline ends came to 8 bases. Germline V gene data show CDR1 as SGHNT and CDR2 as YENEEA.